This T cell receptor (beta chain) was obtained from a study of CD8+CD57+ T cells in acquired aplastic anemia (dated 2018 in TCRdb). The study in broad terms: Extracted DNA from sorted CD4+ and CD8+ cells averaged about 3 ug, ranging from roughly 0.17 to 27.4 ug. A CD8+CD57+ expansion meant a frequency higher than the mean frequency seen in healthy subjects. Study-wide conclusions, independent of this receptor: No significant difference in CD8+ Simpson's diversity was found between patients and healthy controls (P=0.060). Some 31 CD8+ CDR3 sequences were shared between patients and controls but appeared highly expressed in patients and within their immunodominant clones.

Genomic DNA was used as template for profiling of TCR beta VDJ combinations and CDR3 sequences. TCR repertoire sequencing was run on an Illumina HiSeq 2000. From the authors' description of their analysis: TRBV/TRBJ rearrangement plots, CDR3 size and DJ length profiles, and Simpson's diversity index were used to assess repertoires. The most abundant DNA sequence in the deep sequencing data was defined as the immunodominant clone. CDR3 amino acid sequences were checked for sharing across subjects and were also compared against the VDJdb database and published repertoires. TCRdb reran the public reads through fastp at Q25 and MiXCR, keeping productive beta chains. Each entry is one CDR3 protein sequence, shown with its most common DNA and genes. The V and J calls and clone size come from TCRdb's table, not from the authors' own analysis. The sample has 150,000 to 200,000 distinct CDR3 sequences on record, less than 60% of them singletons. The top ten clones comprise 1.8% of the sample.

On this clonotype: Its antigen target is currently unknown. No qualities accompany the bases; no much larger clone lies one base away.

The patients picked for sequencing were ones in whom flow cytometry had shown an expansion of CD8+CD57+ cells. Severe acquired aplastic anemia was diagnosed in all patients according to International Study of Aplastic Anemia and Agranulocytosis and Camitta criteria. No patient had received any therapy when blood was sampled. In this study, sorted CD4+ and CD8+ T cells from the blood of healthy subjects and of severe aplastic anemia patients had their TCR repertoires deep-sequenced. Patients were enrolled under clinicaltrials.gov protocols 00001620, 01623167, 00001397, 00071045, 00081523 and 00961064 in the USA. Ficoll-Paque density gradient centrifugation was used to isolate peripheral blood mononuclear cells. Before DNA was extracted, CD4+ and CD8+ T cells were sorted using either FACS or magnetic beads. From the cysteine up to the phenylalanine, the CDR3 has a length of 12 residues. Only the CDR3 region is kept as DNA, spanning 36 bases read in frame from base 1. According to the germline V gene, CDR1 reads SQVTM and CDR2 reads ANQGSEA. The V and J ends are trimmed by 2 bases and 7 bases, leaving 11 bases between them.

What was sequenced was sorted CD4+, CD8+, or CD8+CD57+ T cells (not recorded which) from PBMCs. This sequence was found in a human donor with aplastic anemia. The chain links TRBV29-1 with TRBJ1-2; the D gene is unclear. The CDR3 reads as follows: CSVEYFGSGYTF. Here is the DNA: TGCAGCGTTGAATATTTCGGGTCTGGCTACACCTTC.